This TCR beta chain was sequenced in a study of shared clonotypes between healthy human individuals. General study findings and limits: All-four-donor shared clonotypes had higher generation probabilities than non-shared clonotypes did. Several donors showed sharing of approximately 5% of naive CD4 clonotypes.

Trimming left V 0 bases short and J 3 bases short, with 7 bases between. Germline V gene data show CDR1 as SGHRS and CDR2 as YFSETQ. The CDR3 has 13 amino acids. Worth noting for this clone: The antigen is not known.

Only in-frame clones appear in the TCRdb table, and some are missing; sequencing was by immunoSEQ multiplex PCR. Of around 600,000 clones in the sample, 98% were seen once. Naive CD8 cells were CD45RO-negative, positively selected for CCR7, excluding terminally differentiated effector memory CD45RA+ cells. The V gene is TRBV5-1, the J gene TRBJ2-7; unclear D gene. The source is a man in his thirties or forties in good health. The specimen was naive CD8+ T cells sorted from blood. The CDR3 sequence is CASSLAGVYEQYF. The CDR3 nucleotides are TGCGCCAGCAGCTTGGCCGGAGTCTACGAGCAGTACTTC. The complete variable domain, with remaining parts taken from reference TRBV5-1 and TRBJ2-7, reads KAGVTQTPRYLIKTRGQQVTLSCSPISGHRSVSWYQQTPGQGLQFLFEYFSETQRNKGNFPGRFSGRQFSNSRSEMNVSTLELGDSALYLCASSLAGVYEQYFGPGTRLTVT.